A selection of T cell receptor beta chains follows, all from one sample in a study of blood T cell repertoires in COVID-19. Method: immunoSEQ multiplex PCR; TCRdb's copy keeps in-frame clones and lacks some. The table shows 130,000 or so clones, with just under 85% occurring only once. The sample taken for sequencing was PBMCs or T cells enriched from blood (not recorded which). These receptors were obtained from a man aged 50 to 59 who had recovered from COVID-19. CDR3s include the opening cysteine and the closing phenylalanine or tryptophan. The D gene is left open where the match is weak. Some rows mark clone size as missing; the rest say once, few, many or name a class of expanded clone.

TRBV3-1/TRBV3-2	few	TRBJ2-7	.	TGTGCCAGCAGCCATATTTACGAGCAGTACTTC	CASSHIYEQYF
TRBV18	few	TRBJ2-7	.	TGTGCCAGCTCACCACCTGTGATTGGGGCCGAGCAGTACTTC	CASSPPVIGAEQYF
TRBV19	.	TRBJ1-1	TRBD1	TGTGCCAGTAGTGGGACAGGGGGAGGTACTGAAGCTTTCTTT	CASSGTGGGTEAFF
TRBV10-3	few	TRBJ1-2	TRBD1	TGTGCCATCAGTGAGTCTGAACAGGGGGCTACTAACTATGGCTACACCTTC	CAISESEQGATNYGYTF
TRBV28	once	TRBJ2-3	.	TGTGCCAGCAGCTCCACAGGGTCGGGAGATACGCAGTATTTT	CASSSTGSGDTQYF
TRBV15	.	TRBJ2-2	.	TGTGCCACCAGCACCTGGGGAGTTCCCGGGGAGCTGTTTTTT	CATSTWGVPGELFF
TRBV15	.	TRBJ1-1	.	TGTGCCACCAGCAGACCGCAGGGGATCGCTGAAGCTTTCTTT	CATSRPQGIAEAFF
TRBV7-8	.	TRBJ2-3	TRBD1	TGTGCCAGCAGCTTCTCAGGGGGTGGGGATACGCAGTATTTT	CASSFSGGGDTQYF
TRBV7-2	.	TRBJ1-1	.	TGTGCCAGCAGCTTCACACAGTTTGAAGCTTTCTTT	CASSFTQFEAFF
TRBV6-5	.	TRBJ2-5	TRBD2	TGTGCCAGCAGGGGACTAGCGGGGGACCAAGAGACCCAGTACTTC	CASRGLAGDQETQYF
TRBV6-6	.	TRBJ2-1	TRBD2	TGTGCCAGCAGTCGTAGCGGGGGGGTTTCATCCAGTGAGCAGTTCTTC	CASSRSGGVSSSEQFF
TRBV9	.	TRBJ2-2	TRBD2	TGTGCCAGCAGCATATCTAGCGGGGGGGCCAACACCGGGGAGCTGTTTTTT	CASSISSGGANTGELFF
TRBV28	once	TRBJ1-2	.	TGTGCCAGCGGGGCGGCTTCTGGCTACACCTTC	CASGAASGYTF
TRBV5-1	.	TRBJ2-1	.	TGCGCCAGCAGCCCACACGGAGCCGGATACTACAATGAGCAGTTCTTC	CASSPHGAGYYNEQFF
TRBV27	.	TRBJ2-7	TRBD1	TGTGCCAGCAGTTTAGGGGGGACAGGGTATTACGAGCAGTACTTC	CASSLGGTGYYEQYF
TRBV4-1	few	TRBJ1-2	TRBD1	TGCGCCAGCAGCCAAGATAAAGGGGGCAGAAGCTATGGCTACACCTTC	CASSQDKGGRSYGYTF
TRBV6-6	few	TRBJ1-3	.	TGTGCCAGCAGTTACGGGGACACGAAAAACACCATATATTTT	CASSYGDTKNTIYF
TRBV27	few	TRBJ1-4	TRBD1	TGTGCCAGCAGAGGGACAGGGGGCTTTGAAAAACTGTTTTTT	CASRGTGGFEKLFF
TRBV30	.	TRBJ2-1	.	TGTGCCTGGACCAACAGGGCGCGCAATGAGCAGTTCTTC	CAWTNRARNEQFF
TRBV7-3	.	TRBJ2-3	TRBD1	TGTGCCAGCAGCCCCCGGACAGGGGCCCCAGATACGCAGTATTTT	CASSPRTGAPDTQYF
TRBV2	few	TRBJ1-1	.	TGTGCCAGCAGTGAATGGGCACAGAACACTGAAGCTTTCTTT	CASSEWAQNTEAFF
TRBV5-5	.	TRBJ2-3	TRBD2	TGTGCCAGCAGCTTACTAGCGGGGGGTTTCGGGAGCACAGATACGCAGTATTTT	CASSLLAGGFGSTDTQYF
TRBV5-1	.	TRBJ2-7	TRBD1	TGCGCCAGCAGCCAGGGACAGGGGGTGAGTGAGCAGTACTTC	CASSQGQGVSEQYF
TRBV7-3	.	TRBJ1-6	.	TGTGCCAGCAGCTACAGGGAAGCGGATAATTCACCCCTCCACTTT	CASSYREADNSPLHF
TRBV6-5	once	TRBJ1-4	TRBD1	TGTGCCAGCAGTTCCGTGTCACAGGGGACCGGAGAAAAACTGTTTTTT	CASSSVSQGTGEKLFF
TRBV9	.	TRBJ2-5	TRBD2	TGTGCCAGCAGCACTAGCGGAACCTTACAAGAGACCCAGTACTTC	CASSTSGTLQETQYF
TRBV5-6	.	TRBJ1-1	TRBD1	TGTGCCAGCCTAACTTCCGGGACAGCCAAGAACACTGAAGCTTTCTTT	CASLTSGTAKNTEAFF
TRBV3-1/TRBV3-2	.	TRBJ2-1	.	TGTGCCAGCAGCCCTCGTCCAAGGCCCGGGACTGCCGCCTCCTCCCTCTACAATGAGCAGTTCTTC	CASSPRPRPGTAASSLYNEQFF
TRBV7-2	.	TRBJ1-4	.	TGTGCCAGCAGCTTAGACAGTAATGAAAAACTGTTTTTT	CASSLDSNEKLFF
TRBV27	.	TRBJ2-3	TRBD1	TGTGCCAGCAGTTATACAGGGGATAGGGCAGATACGCAGTATTTT	CASSYTGDRADTQYF
TRBV2	.	TRBJ1-2	TRBD1	TGTGCCAGCTACAGGGGTGGCTACACCTTC	CASYRGGYTF
TRBV9	.	TRBJ1-2	.	TGTGCCAGCAGCGTAGGAGGCTCGACTAACTATGGCTACACCTTC	CASSVGGSTNYGYTF
TRBV11-2	few	TRBJ2-5	.	TGTGCCAGCAACCCCCAGGGTTTGGGGACCCAGTACTTC	CASNPQGLGTQYF
TRBV4-1	.	TRBJ2-7	TRBD2	TGCGCCAGCAGCCAAAGCGGGGGTTTGGGATACGAGCAGTACTTC	CASSQSGGLGYEQYF
TRBV5-1	.	TRBJ1-3	.	TGCGCCAGCAGCTTGTTGGCAGGGCGCTCTGGAAACACCATATATTTT	CASSLLAGRSGNTIYF
TRBV7-2	.	TRBJ1-5	.	TGTGCCAGCAGCTTGGGCTTAGGGGTGGGGAGCAATCAGCCCCAGCATTTT	CASSLGLGVGSNQPQHF